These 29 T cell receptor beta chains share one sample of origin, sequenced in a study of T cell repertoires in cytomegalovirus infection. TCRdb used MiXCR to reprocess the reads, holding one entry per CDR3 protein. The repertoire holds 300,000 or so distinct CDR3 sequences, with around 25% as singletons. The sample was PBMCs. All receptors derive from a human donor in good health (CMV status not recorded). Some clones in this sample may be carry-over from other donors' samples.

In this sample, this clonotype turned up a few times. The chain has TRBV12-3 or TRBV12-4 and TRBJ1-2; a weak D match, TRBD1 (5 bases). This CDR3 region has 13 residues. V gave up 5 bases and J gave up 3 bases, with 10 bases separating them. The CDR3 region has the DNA TGTGCCAGCAGTCCCAGGGAGGACTATGGCTACACCTTC. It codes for CASSPREDYGYTF.

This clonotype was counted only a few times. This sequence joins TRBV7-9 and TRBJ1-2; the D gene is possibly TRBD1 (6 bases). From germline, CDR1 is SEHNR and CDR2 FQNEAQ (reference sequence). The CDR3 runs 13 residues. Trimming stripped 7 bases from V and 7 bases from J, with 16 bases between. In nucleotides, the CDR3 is TGTGCCAGCACCTTCGGGGGGCCCTTTGGCTACACCTTC. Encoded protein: CASTFGGPFGYTF.

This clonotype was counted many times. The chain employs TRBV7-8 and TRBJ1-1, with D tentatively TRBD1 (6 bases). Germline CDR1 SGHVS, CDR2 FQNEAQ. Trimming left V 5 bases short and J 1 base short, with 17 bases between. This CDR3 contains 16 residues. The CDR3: CASSLQGRVSNTEAFF. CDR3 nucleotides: TGTGCCAGCAGCCTACAGGGTCGGGTGTCGAACACTGAAGCTTTCTTT.

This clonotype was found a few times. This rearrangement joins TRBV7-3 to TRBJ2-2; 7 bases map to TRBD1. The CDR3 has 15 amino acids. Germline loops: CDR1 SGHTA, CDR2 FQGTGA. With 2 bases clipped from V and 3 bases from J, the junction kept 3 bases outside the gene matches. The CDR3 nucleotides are TGTGCCAGCAGCTTATCCGGGACAGACACCGGGGAGCTGTTTTTT. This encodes CASSLSGTDTGELFF.

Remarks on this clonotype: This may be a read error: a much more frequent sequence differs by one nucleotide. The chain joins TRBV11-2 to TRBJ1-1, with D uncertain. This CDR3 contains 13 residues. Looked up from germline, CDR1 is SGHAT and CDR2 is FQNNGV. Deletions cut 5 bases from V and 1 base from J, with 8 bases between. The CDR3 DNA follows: TGTGCCAGCAGCGCACAGTGGAACACTGAAGCTTTCTTT. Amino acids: CASSAQWNTEAFF.

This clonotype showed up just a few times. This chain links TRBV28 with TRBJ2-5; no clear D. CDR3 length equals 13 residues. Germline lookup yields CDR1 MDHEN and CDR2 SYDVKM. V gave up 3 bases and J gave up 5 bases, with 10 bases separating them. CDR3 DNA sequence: TGTGCCAGCAGTTTTGTACTAAGGGAGACCCAGTACTTC. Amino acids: CASSFVLRETQYF. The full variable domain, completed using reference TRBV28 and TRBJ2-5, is DVKVTQSSRYLVKRTGEKVFLECVQDMDHENMFWYRQDPGLGLRLIYFSYDVKMKEKGDIPEGYSVSREKKERFSLILESASTNQTSMYLCASSFVLRETQYFGPGTRLLVL.

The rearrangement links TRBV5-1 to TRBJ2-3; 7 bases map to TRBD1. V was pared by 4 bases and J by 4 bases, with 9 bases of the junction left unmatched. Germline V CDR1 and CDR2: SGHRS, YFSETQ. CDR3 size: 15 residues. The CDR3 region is CASSPTTGFADTQYF. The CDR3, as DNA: TGCGCCAGCAGCCCGACGACAGGGTTCGCAGATACGCAGTATTTT.

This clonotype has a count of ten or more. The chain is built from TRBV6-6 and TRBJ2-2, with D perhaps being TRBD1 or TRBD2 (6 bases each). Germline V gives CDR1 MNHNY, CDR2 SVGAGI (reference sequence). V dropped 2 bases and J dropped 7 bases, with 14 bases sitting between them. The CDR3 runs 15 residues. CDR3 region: CASSYPPGAGGELFF. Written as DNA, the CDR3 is TGTGCCAGCAGTTACCCCCCGGGGGCCGGCGGGGAGCTGTTTTTT.

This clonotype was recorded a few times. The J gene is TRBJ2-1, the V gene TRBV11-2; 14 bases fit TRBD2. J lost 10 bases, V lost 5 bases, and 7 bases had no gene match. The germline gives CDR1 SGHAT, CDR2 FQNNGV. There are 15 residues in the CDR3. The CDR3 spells CASSHGTSGSGEQFF. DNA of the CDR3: TGTGCCAGCAGCCACGGGACTAGCGGGAGTGGAGAGCAGTTCTTC. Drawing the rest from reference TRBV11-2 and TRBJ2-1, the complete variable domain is EAGVAQSPRYKIIEKRQSVAFWCNPISGHATLYWYQQILGQGPKLLIQFQNNGVVDDSQLPKDRFSAERLKGVDSTLKIQPAKLEDSAVYLCASSHGTSGSGEQFFGPGTRLTVL.

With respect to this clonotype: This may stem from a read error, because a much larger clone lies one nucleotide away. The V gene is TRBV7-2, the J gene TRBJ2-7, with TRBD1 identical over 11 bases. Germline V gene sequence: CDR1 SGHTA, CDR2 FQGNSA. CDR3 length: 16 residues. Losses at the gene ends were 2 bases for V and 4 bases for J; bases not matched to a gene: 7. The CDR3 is CTSSLLGQGARYEQYF. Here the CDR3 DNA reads TGTACCAGCAGCTTACTTGGACAGGGGGCGCGATACGAGCAGTACTTC.

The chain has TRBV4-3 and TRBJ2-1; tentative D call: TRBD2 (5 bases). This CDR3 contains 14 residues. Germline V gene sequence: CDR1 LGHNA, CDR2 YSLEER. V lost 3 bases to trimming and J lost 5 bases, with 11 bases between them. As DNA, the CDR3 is TGCGCCAGCAGCCAGGAGAGGGCAAACAATGAGCAGTTCTTC. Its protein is CASSQERANNEQFF.

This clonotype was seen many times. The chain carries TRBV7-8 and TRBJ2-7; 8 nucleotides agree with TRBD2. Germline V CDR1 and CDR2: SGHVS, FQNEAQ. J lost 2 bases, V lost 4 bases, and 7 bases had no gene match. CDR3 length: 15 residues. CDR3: CASSSPSGLTYEQYF. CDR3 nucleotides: TGTGCCAGCAGCTCTCCTAGCGGGTTGACCTACGAGCAGTACTTC.

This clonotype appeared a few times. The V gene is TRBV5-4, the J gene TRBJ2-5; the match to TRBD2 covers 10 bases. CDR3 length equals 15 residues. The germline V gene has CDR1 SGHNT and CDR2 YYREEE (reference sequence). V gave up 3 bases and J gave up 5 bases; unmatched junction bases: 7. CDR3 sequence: CASSSSGSWIETQYF. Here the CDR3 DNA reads TGTGCCAGCAGCTCTAGCGGGAGTTGGATTGAGACCCAGTACTTC.

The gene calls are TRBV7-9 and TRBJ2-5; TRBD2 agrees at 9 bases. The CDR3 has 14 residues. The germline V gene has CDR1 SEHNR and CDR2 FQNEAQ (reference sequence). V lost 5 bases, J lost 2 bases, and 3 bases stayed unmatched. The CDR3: CASSRTSGQETQYF. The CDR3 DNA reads TGTGCCAGCAGCCGTACTAGCGGGCAAGAGACCCAGTACTTC.

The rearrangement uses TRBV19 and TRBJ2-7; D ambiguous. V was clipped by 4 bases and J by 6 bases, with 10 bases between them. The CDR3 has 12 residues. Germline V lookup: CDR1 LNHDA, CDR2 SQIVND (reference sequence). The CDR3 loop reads CASSNAALEQYF. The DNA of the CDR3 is TGTGCCAGTAGTAACGCCGCCCTCGAGCAGTACTTC.

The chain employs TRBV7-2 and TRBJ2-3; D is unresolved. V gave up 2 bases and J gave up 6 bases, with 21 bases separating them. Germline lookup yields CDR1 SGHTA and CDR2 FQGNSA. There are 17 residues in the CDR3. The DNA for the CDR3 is TGTGCCAGCAGCTTACTCCCGGCGCGCCGCCCTTGGGATACGCAGTATTTT. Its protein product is CASSLLPARRPWDTQYF.

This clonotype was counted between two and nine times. CDR3 residues: CASSLSGDSFGTQYF. CDR3 DNA sequence: TGTGCCAGCAGTTTATCGGGAGACTCCTTCGGTACGCAGTATTTT. The chain links TRBV27 to TRBJ2-3, with a weak D call TRBD2 (5 bases). From germline, CDR1 is MNHEY and CDR2 SMNVEV (reference sequence). The CDR3 spans 15 residues. V lost 0 bases and J 8 bases, leaving 15 bases between the germline ends.

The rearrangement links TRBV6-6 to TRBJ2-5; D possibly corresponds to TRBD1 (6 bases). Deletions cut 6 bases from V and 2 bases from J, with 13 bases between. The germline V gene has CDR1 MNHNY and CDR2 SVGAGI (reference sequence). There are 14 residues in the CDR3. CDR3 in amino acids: CASSYRDKQETQYF. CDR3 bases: TGTGCCAGCAGCTACCGGGACAAACAAGAGACCCAGTACTTC.

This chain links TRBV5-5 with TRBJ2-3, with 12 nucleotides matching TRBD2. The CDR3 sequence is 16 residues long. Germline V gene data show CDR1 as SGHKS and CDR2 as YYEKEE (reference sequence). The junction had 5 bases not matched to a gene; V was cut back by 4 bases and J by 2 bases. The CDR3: CASSGASGGATDTQYF. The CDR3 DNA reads TGTGCCAGCAGCGGGGCTAGCGGGGGGGCCACAGATACGCAGTATTTT.

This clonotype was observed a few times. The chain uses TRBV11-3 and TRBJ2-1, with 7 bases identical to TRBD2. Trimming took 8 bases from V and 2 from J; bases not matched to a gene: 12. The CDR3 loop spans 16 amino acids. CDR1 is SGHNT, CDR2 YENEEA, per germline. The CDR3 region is CASSRSGGGPYNEQFF. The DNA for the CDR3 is TGTGCCAGCTCCCGATCGGGGGGTGGACCCTACAATGAGCAGTTCTTC.

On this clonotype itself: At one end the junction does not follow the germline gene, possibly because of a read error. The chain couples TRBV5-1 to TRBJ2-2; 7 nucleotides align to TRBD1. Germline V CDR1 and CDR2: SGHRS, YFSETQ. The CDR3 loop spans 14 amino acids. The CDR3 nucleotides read TGCGCCAGCAGTACCGGGACAGTCACCGGGGAGCTGGTTTTT. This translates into CASSTGTVTGELVF.

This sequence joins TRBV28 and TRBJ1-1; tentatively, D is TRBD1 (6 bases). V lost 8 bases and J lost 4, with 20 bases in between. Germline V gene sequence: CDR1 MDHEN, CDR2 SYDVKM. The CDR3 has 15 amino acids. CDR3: CASLGGGQTGTEAFF. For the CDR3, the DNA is TGTGCCAGCCTCGGCGGGGGGCAAACGGGCACTGAAGCTTTCTTT.

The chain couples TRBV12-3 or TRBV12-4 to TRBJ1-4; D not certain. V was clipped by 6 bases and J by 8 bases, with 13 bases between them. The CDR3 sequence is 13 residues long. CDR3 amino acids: CASSPRWLEKLFF. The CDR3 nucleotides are TGTGCCAGCAGCCCCCGCTGGCTCGAAAAACTGTTTTTT.

The CDR3 spells CASTFGGGYNEQFF. CDR3 DNA: TGTGCCAGCACCTTCGGCGGGGGATACAATGAGCAGTTCTTC. The V call is TRBV28, the J call TRBJ2-1; the match to TRBD2 covers 7 bases. The CDR3 runs to 14 residues. V lost 7 bases and J lost 4; bases outside the gene matches: 7. Looked up from germline, CDR1 is MDHEN and CDR2 is SYDVKM. Supplemented by reference TRBV28 and TRBJ2-1, the full variable domain reads DVKVTQSSRYLVKRTGEKVFLECVQDMDHENMFWYRQDPGLGLRLIYFSYDVKMKEKGDIPEGYSVSREKKERFSLILESASTNQTSMYLCASTFGGGYNEQFFGPGTRLTVL.

In nucleotides, the CDR3 is TGCGCCAGCAGCCAAGATCCGGCGCCTAGCTCCTACGAGCAGTACGTC. It is translated as CASSQDPAPSSYEQYV. The rearrangement links TRBV4-1 to TRBJ2-7; the D is unclear. Germline values: CDR1 MGHRA, CDR2 YSYEKL. The V gene lost 0 bases and the J gene lost 0 bases, with 12 bases spanning the gap. The CDR3 has 16 amino acids.

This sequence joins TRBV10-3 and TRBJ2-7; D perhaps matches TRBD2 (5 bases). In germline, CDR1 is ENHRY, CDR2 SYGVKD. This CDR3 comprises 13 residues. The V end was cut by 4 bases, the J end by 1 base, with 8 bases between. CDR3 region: CAISAGISYEQYV. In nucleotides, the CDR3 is TGTGCCATCAGTGCCGGGATATCCTACGAGCAGTACGTC.

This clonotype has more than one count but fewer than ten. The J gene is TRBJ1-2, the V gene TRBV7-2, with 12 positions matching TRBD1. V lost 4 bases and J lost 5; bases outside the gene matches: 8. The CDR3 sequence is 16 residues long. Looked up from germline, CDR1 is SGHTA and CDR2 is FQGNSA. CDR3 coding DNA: TGTGCCAGCAGCTACTCATCGGGACAGGGGGCTTATGGCTACACCTTC. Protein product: CASSYSSGQGAYGYTF. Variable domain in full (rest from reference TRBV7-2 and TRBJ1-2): GAGVSQSPSNKVTEKGKDVELRCDPISGHTALYWYRQSLGQGLEFLIYFQGNSAPDKSGLPSDRFSAERTGGSVSTLTIQRTQQEDSAVYLCASSYSSGQGAYGYTFGSGTRLTVV.

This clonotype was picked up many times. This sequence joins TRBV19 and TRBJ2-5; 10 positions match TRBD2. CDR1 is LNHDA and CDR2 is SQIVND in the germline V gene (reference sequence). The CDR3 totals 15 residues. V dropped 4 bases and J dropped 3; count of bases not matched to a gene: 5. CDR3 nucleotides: TGTGCCAGTAGTAACGAGCGGGGGGGAGAAGAGACCCAGTACTTC. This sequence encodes CASSNERGGEETQYF.

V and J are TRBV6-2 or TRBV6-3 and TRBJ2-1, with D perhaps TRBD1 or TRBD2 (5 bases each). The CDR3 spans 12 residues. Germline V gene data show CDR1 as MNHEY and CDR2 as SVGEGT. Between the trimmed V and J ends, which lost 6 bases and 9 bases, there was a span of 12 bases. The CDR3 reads CASSWARGEQFF. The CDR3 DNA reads TGTGCCAGCAGCTGGGCGAGGGGTGAGCAGTTCTTC.